This is a list of T cell receptor beta chains from one sample in a study of control samples from healthy donors and cancer patients. Here immunoSEQ multiplex PCR was the method, and the copy in TCRdb shows in-frame clones only, minus some. The sample holds some 51,000 clones; around 90% are singletons and the top ten take more than 3.5%. The specimen sequenced was blood. Receptors were obtained from a man over 45 in good health. Both conserved end residues are part of each CDR3. Each record gives: D gene, CDR3 length, J gene, V gene, clone size, CDR3 protein, CDR3 DNA. The D gene is left open where the match is weak. Expanded clones are given a class, and other clones once, few, many or no size at all.

NA 11 TRBJ2-1 TRBV24-1 NA CATSSVHEQFF TGTGCCACCAGTTCGGTGCATGAGCAGTTCTTC
NA 13 TRBJ2-3 TRBV3-1/TRBV3-2 NA CASSLWTEDTQYF TGTGCCAGCAGCCTGTGGACAGAAGATACGCAGTATTTT
NA 13 TRBJ1-1 TRBV27 NA CASSSTGNTEAFF TGTGCCAGCAGCTCCACAGGGAACACTGAAGCTTTCTTT
NA 15 TRBJ1-1 TRBV5-5 NA CASSLQGEFGVDAFF TGTGCCAGCAGCTTGCAAGGGGAGTTCGGGGTGGATGCTTTCTTT
TRBD1 15 TRBJ1-2 TRBV3-1/TRBV3-2 NA CASSQDAGGYHGYTF TGTGCCAGCAGCCAAGACGCAGGGGGCTATCATGGCTACACCTTC
NA 16 TRBJ2-1 TRBV6-1 NA CASSERGGRAYNEQFF TGTGCCAGCAGTGAAAGGGGGGGACGGGCCTACAATGAGCAGTTCTTC
TRBD1 16 TRBJ2-3 TRBV4-2 NA CASSQDQGAPTDTQYF TGTGCCAGCAGCCAAGATCAGGGGGCGCCGACAGATACGCAGTATTTT
NA 14 TRBJ2-1 TRBV29-1 NA CSSDKGDSYNEQFF TGCAGCAGCGATAAGGGTGACTCCTACAATGAGCAGTTCTTC
NA 14 TRBJ2-1 TRBV14 NA CASSRGGGYNEQFF TGTGCCAGCAGCCGGGGTGGCGGTTACAATGAGCAGTTCTTC
TRBD1 14 TRBJ1-1 TRBV9 NA CASSEYRGRSEAFF TGTGCCAGCAGCGAGTACAGGGGTCGAAGTGAAGCTTTCTTT
NA 13 TRBJ2-3 TRBV7-2 NA CASGGQSTDTQYF TGTGCCAGCGGGGGGCAGAGCACAGATACGCAGTATTTT
TRBD2 14 TRBJ2-2 TRBV27 NA CASSLLGLDLELFF TGTGCCAGCAGTTTGTTGGGACTAGATTTGGAGCTGTTTTTT
NA 14 TRBJ2-1 TRBV19 NA CASSIAGVFNEQFF TGTGCCAGTAGTATAGCGGGAGTTTTCAATGAGCAGTTCTTC
NA 12 TRBJ2-3 TRBV11-3 NA CASSFTVDTQYF TGTGCCAGCAGCTTTACGGTCGATACGCAGTATTTT
NA 15 TRBJ1-6 TRBV5-4 NA CASSLGGFENSPLHF TGTGCCAGCAGCTTAGGGGGTTTTGAAAATTCACCCCTCCACTTT
NA 15 TRBJ1-3 TRBV28 NA CASSLGVSSGNTIYF TGTGCCAGCAGTTTAGGGGTTTCCTCTGGAAACACCATATATTTT
NA 14 TRBJ2-7 TRBV28 NA CASSFLGKSYEQYF TGTGCCAGCAGTTTTCTTGGGAAGTCCTACGAGCAGTACTTC
TRBD1 15 TRBJ2-2 TRBV19 NA CASSIGTGVTGELFF TGTGCCAGTAGTATTGGGACAGGGGTCACCGGGGAGCTGTTTTTT
NA 14 TRBJ1-1 TRBV18 NA CASSLPTENTEAFF TGTGCCAGCTCATTACCGACAGAGAACACTGAAGCTTTCTTT
NA 14 TRBJ1-2 TRBV6-4 NA CASSSYRDGYGYTF TGTGCCAGCAGTTCTTACAGGGACGGCTATGGCTACACCTTC
NA 15 TRBJ2-2 TRBV5-6 NA CASSFKTGYTGELFF TGTGCCAGCAGCTTTAAAACAGGGTACACCGGGGAGCTGTTTTTT
NA 17 TRBJ2-2 TRBV7-9 NA CASIPSYPLENTGELFF TGTGCCAGCATCCCCTCCTACCCTTTGGAGAACACCGGGGAGCTGTTTTTT
TRBD1 18 TRBJ2-6 TRBV30 NA CACDRTGGSPSGANVLTF TGTGCCTGCGACCGCACAGGGGGCTCCCCCTCTGGGGCCAACGTCCTGACTTTC
TRBD1 15 TRBJ2-1 TRBV6-5 NA CASSYGTGLYNEQFF TGTGCCAGCAGTTACGGGACAGGCCTCTACAATGAGCAGTTCTTC
TRBD2 15 TRBJ2-1 TRBV19 NA CASSPGTSDGDEQFF TGTGCCAGTAGTCCCGGGACTAGCGACGGAGATGAGCAGTTCTTC
NA 15 TRBJ2-5 TRBV20-1 once CSASEGEGVQETQYF TGCAGTGCTAGTGAGGGGGAGGGGGTCCAAGAGACCCAGTACTTC
TRBD2 16 TRBJ2-7 TRBV14 NA CASSHHSGRDSYEQYF TGTGCCAGCAGCCACCACAGTGGGAGGGACTCCTACGAGCAGTACTTC
NA 16 TRBJ1-2 TRBV6-6 once CASPFEGGGGDYGYTF TGTGCCAGTCCCTTCGAGGGGGGGGGCGGCGACTATGGCTACACCTTC
NA 13 TRBJ1-1 TRBV6-5 NA CASSSTSGTEAFF TGTGCCAGCAGCAGCACCTCGGGGACTGAAGCTTTCTTT
TRBD2 13 TRBJ2-1 TRBV7-3 NA CASSSGSYNEQFF TGTGCCAGCAGTAGCGGGAGTTACAATGAGCAGTTCTTC
TRBD1 14 TRBJ1-2 TRBV5-4 NA CASSWDRGSYGYTF TGTGCCAGCAGCTGGGACAGGGGTAGCTATGGCTACACCTTC
NA 14 TRBJ1-2 TRBV3-1/TRBV3-2 few CASSPLARGGGYTF TGTGCCAGCAGCCCCTTGGCGAGGGGGGGTGGCTACACCTTC
NA 13 TRBJ1-1 TRBV28 once CASSRTATLEAFF TGTGCCAGCAGTCGGACAGCCACCCTTGAAGCTTTCTTT
NA 15 TRBJ2-2 TRBV6-5 NA CASRRGMGTTGELFF TGTGCCAGCAGAAGGGGGATGGGGACAACCGGGGAGCTGTTTTTT
NA 14 TRBJ2-6 TRBV7-3 NA CASSSEAGANVLTF TGTGCCAGCAGCTCGGAGGCTGGGGCCAACGTCCTGACTTTC
NA 17 TRBJ1-2 TRBV7-8 NA CASRLSVGGDLFYGYTF TGTGCCAGCAGGTTGAGTGTAGGGGGGGACCTCTTCTATGGCTACACCTTC
NA 11 TRBJ2-3 TRBV20-1 NA CSAPSQDTQYF TGCAGTGCTCCCTCCCAGGATACGCAGTATTTT
TRBD2 15 TRBJ2-7 TRBV10-2 NA CASLLLAGVSYEQYF TGCGCCAGCCTTTTACTAGCGGGAGTTAGCTACGAGCAGTACTTC
TRBD2 15 TRBJ2-3 TRBV11-3 NA CASSLGREWTDTQYF TGTGCCAGCAGCTTAGGGCGGGAGTGGACAGATACGCAGTATTTT
TRBD1 15 TRBJ1-5 TRBV19 NA CASRTSGQGNQPQHF TGTGCCAGTAGAACCTCGGGACAGGGCAATCAGCCCCAGCATTTT
TRBD2 14 TRBJ2-1 TRBV25-1 NA CASSDSGRIYEQFF TGTGCCAGCAGTGATAGCGGGAGGATCTATGAGCAGTTCTTC
NA 18 TRBJ1-3 TRBV7-8 NA CASSLEAPGLRSGNTIYF TGTGCCAGCAGCTTAGAAGCCCCAGGGCTCCGCTCTGGAAACACCATATATTTT
NA 18 TRBJ2-3 TRBV7-9 NA CASILGAGFYPGTDTQYF TGTGCCAGCATCTTAGGGGCAGGGTTTTATCCGGGCACAGATACGCAGTATTTT
NA 12 TRBJ1-1 TRBV24-1 NA CATSPEGTEAFF TGTGCCACCAGCCCAGAGGGCACTGAAGCTTTCTTT
NA 16 TRBJ2-6 TRBV10-3 NA CAISPRDNSGANVLTF TGTGCCATCAGCCCTCGGGACAACTCTGGGGCCAACGTCCTGACTTTC
NA 14 TRBJ1-5 TRBV11-2 NA CASSLTSSNQPQHF TGTGCCAGCAGCTTAACGTCTAGCAATCAGCCCCAGCATTTT
NA 16 TRBJ2-3 TRBV5-6 NA CASSLTTSGSTDTQYF TGTGCCAGCAGCTTGACAACCTCGGGGAGCACAGATACGCAGTATTTT
NA 16 TRBJ1-4 TRBV9 NA CASSVGVSPNDEKLFF TGTGCCAGCAGCGTAGGAGTATCGCCTAATGATGAAAAACTGTTTTTT
NA 14 TRBJ2-7 TRBV6-6 once CASSSLGRHYEQYF TGTGCCAGCAGTTCCCTAGGGCGCCACTACGAGCAGTACTTC
TRBD1 14 TRBJ1-6 TRBV5-6 NA CASSLPGGGSPLHF TGTGCCAGCAGCTTGCCAGGGGGAGGGTCACCCCTCCACTTT